A selection of T cell receptor beta chains follows, all from one sample in a study of siplizumab effects on memory and regulatory T cells. Libraries were prepared by immunoSEQ multiplex PCR; TCRdb keeps only in-frame clonotypes and omits some of them. The table has 100,000 or so clones, just over 90% seen once. Sequenced sample: Tregs sorted from blood. These receptors were taken from a human donor in good health. Both conserved end residues are part of each CDR3. The D gene is left open where the match is weak. Clone size appears in some rows only: once, few, many, or a class for an expanded clone.

D gene,J gene,V gene,clone size,CDR3 protein,CDR3 DNA
-,TRBJ1-1,TRBV5-5,few,CASSLSGGATEAFF,TGTGCCAGCAGCTTGAGTGGGGGGGCCACTGAAGCTTTCTTT
-,TRBJ1-4,TRBV10-3,-,CAISKGLSTNEKLFF,TGTGCCATCAGCAAAGGACTTTCAACTAATGAAAAACTGTTTTTT
TRBD2,TRBJ2-3,TRBV19,-,CASSTVRTSKLTDTQYF,TGTGCCAGTAGTACGGTCCGGACTAGTAAACTCACAGATACGCAGTATTTT
TRBD2,TRBJ2-3,TRBV10-1,-,CARTSGAQSF,TGCGCCAGAACTAGCGGGGCCCAAAGTTTT
-,TRBJ1-6,TRBV15,-,CATSREVRVASPLHF,TGTGCCACCAGCAGAGAAGTCAGGGTAGCTTCACCCCTCCACTTT
-,TRBJ2-3,TRBV11-2,-,CASSLLGLVTDTQYF,TGTGCCAGCAGCTTACTAGGACTCGTCACAGATACGCAGTATTTT
-,TRBJ2-2,TRBV18,-,CASSPASTGELFF,TGTGCCAGCTCACCAGCGAGTACCGGGGAGCTGTTTTTT
-,TRBJ2-2,TRBV19,-,CASSIVAIRSSTGELFF,TGTGCCAGTAGTATAGTTGCCATTAGAAGTTCCACCGGGGAGCTGTTTTTT
TRBD2,TRBJ2-7,TRBV5-1,once,CASSLGWSSGGYEQYF,TGCGCCAGCAGCTTGGGTTGGTCTAGCGGGGGTTACGAGCAGTACTTC
TRBD2,TRBJ2-3,TRBV5-1,-,CASSGFSGNPRDTQYF,TGCGCCAGCAGCGGCTTTAGCGGGAATCCCCGGGATACGCAGTATTTT
-,TRBJ1-2,TRBV30,-,CAWTWQRGYGYTF,TGTGCCTGGACCTGGCAGAGAGGCTATGGCTACACCTTC
-,TRBJ2-5,TRBV19,-,CASSIGIQETQYF,TGTGCCAGTAGTATAGGGATCCAAGAGACCCAGTACTTC
-,TRBJ2-5,TRBV6-5,once,CASSSLAETQYF,TGTGCCAGCAGTTCCCTAGCAGAGACCCAGTACTTC
-,TRBJ2-1,TRBV6-1,-,CASSKGGGSEQFF,TGTGCCAGCAGTAAAGGGGGGGGGAGTGAGCAGTTCTTC
TRBD2,TRBJ2-1,TRBV5-1,-,CASSLVGLAVSSYNEQFF,TGCGCCAGCAGCTTGGTAGGTCTAGCGGTTAGCTCCTACAATGAGCAGTTCTTC